The 3 T cell receptor beta chains presented below share a single source sample, sequenced in a study of regulatory T cells in long-lasting Graves disease. Library construction for TCR beta used iRepertoire HTBI primers and Arm-PCR of CDR3 regions. Each CDR3 protein gets one entry after TCRdb re-called the multiplex PCR reads with MiXCR. Of around 360,000 distinct CDR3 sequences in the sample, about 17% were seen once. Sample time point: newly diagnosed GD, antithyroid drugs for less than 3 months. TCR sequences were obtained from RNA taken from PBMCs. The same specimen was also included in a second study, on T cells in Graves' hyperthyroidism and ophthalmopathy.

The source material was peripheral blood mononuclear cells (PBMCs), sampled at new diagnosis, from a patient treated with antithyroid drugs. The receptors come from a woman in her late teens or twenties with Graves disease.

This clonotype showed up just a few times. V and J are TRBV11-2 and TRBJ2-2, with 16 nucleotides matching TRBD2. V lost 5 bases and J lost 5; bases outside the gene matches: 5. CDR1 is SGHAT and CDR2 is FQNNGV in the germline V gene. CDR3 length equals 17 residues. The CDR3 sequence: CASSPRGLAGGTGELFF. CDR3 DNA sequence: TGTGCCAGCAGCCCCCGGGGACTAGCGGGAGGGACCGGGGAGCTGTTTTTT.

As concerns this clonotype: It may be a read error: a sequence one base away is much more abundant. This chain connects TRBV12-3 or TRBV12-4 to TRBJ2-1, with TRBD2 identical over 10 bases. The CDR3 length is 16 residues. Unmatched junction bases numbered 9, after V lost 6 bases and J lost 4 bases. CDR3 sequence reads: CASSSASGSPYNEQFF. The CDR3 DNA sequence: TGTGCCAGCAGCTCAGCTAGCGGGAGCCCTTACAATGAGCAGTTCTTC.

As regards this clonotype: Compared with germline, one end of the junction differs, possibly owing to a read error. The chain has TRBV29-1 and TRBJ2-1; perhaps TRBD1 as D (5 bases). CDR3 length: 16 residues. From germline, CDR1 is SQVTM and CDR2 ANQGSEA. The CDR3 loop is CSAEGSRTRYYNEQFF. The CDR3, as DNA: TGCAGCGCTGAAGGGTCCCGGACAAGGTATTACAATGAGCAGTTCTTC.